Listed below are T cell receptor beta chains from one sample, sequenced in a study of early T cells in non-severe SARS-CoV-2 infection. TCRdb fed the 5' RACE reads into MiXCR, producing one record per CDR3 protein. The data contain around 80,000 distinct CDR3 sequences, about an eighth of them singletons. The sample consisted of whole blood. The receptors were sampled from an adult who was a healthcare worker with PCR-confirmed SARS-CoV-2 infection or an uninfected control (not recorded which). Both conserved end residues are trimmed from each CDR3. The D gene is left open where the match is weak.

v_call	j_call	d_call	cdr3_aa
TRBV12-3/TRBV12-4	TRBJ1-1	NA	ASSFRPGPNTEAF
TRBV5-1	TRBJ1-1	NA	ASSYTGPNTEAF
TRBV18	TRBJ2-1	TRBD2	ASSPRVTTGGRGEQF
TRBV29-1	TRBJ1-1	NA	SVKGRMNTEAF
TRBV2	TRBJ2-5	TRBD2	ASISSSGGGETQY
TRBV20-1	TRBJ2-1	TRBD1	SARGGYDYNEQF
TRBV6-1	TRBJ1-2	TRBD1	ASSPRTGGYDYGYT
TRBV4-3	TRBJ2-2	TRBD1	ASSQYTGTGGTGELF
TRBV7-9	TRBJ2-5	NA	ASSSTGTQETQY
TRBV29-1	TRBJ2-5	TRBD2	SARRGAGETQY
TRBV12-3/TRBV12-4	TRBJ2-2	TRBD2	ASSPLGLAWGGELF
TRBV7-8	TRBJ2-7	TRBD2	ASSLALGGTSEQY
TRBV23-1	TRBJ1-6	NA	ASSQVISRIYNSPLH
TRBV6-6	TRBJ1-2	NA	ASSYISGST
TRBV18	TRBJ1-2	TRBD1	ASSPPGQGEHGYT
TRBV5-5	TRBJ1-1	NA	ASSFFQGGTEAF
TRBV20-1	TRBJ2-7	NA	SAREQGGSYEQY
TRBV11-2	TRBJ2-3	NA	ASSHVPSSWSGEADTQY
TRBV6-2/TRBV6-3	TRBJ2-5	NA	ASSPRQAETQY
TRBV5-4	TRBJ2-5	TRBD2	ASSRGLAGGETQY
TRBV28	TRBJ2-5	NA	ASSFPQETQY
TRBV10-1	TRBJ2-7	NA	ASSGMVGPSPVEQY
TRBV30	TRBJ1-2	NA	AWRKDRLYGYT
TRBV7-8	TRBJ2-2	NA	ASSLRRTNTGELF
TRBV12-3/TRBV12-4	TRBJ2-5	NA	ASSPRTYETQY
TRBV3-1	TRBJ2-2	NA	ASSQASPNTGELF
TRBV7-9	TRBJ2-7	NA	ASRGTGGSEQY
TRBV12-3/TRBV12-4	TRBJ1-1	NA	ASSFVGGGGTEAF
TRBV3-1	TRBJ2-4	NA	ASSGQILAKNIQY
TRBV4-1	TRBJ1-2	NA	ASSPGPVANYGYT
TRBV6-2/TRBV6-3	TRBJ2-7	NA	ASNDQGLPYEQY
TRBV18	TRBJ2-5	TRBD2	ASSSLAQETQY
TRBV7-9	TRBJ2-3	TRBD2	ASSRLAGLTDTQY
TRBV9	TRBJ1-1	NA	ASSVVQGTWSTEAF
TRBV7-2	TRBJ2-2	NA	ASSFQSYTGELF
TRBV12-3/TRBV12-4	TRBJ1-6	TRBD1	ASRRQGGNSPLH
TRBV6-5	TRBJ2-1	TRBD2	ASRGRGAGQFYNEQF
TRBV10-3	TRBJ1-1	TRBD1	AIRPGTGGSGNTEAF
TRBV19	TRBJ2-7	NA	ASSIRGSQYEQY
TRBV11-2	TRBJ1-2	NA	ASSLVRGPPTNYGYT
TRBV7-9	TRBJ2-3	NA	ASERSTDTQY
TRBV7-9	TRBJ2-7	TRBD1	ASSDYRDRAHEQY
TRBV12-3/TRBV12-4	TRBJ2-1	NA	ASSFNNEQF
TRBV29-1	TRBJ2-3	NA	SATLDLTDTQY
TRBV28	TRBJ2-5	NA	ASSPMAGPAN
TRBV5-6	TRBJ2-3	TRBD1	ASTPGTGIADTQY